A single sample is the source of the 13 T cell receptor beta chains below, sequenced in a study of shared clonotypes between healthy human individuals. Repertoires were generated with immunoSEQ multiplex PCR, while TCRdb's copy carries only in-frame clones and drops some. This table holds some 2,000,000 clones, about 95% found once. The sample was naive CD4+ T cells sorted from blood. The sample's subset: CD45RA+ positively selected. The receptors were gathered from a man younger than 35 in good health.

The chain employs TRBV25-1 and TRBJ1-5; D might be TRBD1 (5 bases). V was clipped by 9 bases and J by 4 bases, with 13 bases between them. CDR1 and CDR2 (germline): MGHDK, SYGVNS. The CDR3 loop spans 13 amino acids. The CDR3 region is CAREQEANQPQHF. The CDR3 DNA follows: TGTGCCAGGGAACAGGAAGCTAATCAGCCCCAGCATTTT.

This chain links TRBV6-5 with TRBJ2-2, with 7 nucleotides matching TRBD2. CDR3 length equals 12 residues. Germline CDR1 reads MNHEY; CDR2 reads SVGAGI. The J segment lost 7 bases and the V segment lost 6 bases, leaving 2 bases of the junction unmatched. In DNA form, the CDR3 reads TGTGCCAGCAGGGGCGGGAGCGGGGAGCTGTTTTTT. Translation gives CASRGGSGELFF.

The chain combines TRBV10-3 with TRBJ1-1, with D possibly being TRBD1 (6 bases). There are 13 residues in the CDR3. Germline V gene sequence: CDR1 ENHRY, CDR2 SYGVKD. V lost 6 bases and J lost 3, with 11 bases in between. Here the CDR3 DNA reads TGTGCCATCAGCCACGGGGGGCACACTGAAGCTTTCTTT. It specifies CAISHGGHTEAFF.

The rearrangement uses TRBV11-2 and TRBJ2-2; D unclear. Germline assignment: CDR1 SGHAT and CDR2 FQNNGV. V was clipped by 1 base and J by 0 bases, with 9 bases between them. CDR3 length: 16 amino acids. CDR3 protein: CASSLAGYANTGELFF. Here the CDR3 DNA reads TGTGCCAGCAGCTTAGCCGGGTACGCGAACACCGGGGAGCTGTTTTTT. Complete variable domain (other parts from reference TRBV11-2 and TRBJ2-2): EAGVAQSPRYKIIEKRQSVAFWCNPISGHATLYWYQQILGQGPKLLIQFQNNGVVDDSQLPKDRFSAERLKGVDSTLKIQPAKLEDSAVYLCASSLAGYANTGELFFGEGSRLTVL.

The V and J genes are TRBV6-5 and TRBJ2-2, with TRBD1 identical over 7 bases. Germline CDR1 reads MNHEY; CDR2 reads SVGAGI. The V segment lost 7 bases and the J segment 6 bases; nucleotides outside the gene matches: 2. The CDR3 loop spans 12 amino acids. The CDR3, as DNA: TGTGCCAGCAAAGGACAGGCCGGGGAGCTGTTTTTT. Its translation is CASKGQAGELFF.

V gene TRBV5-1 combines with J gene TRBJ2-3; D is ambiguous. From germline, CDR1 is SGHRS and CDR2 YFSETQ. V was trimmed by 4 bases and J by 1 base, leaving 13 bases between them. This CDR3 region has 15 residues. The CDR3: CASSPSNGGTDTQYF. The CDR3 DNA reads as TGCGCCAGCAGCCCCTCGAACGGAGGCACAGATACGCAGTATTTT. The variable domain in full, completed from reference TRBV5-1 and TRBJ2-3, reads KAGVTQTPRYLIKTRGQQVTLSCSPISGHRSVSWYQQTPGQGLQFLFEYFSETQRNKGNFPGRFSGRQFSNSRSEMNVSTLELGDSALYLCASSPSNGGTDTQYFGPGTRLTVL.

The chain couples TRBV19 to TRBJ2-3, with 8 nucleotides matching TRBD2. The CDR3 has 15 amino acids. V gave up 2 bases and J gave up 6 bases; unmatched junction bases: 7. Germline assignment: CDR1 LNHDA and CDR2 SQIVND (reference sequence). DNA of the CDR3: TGTGCCAGTAGTATACTAGCGGGCCTCCGGGATACGCAGTATTTT. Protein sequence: CASSILAGLRDTQYF.

The CDR3 DNA reads TGTGCCAGCAGTGAGTCCGGGACAGGGCTATCACCCCTCCACTTT. Amino acid sequence: CASSESGTGLSPLHF. The chain couples TRBV2 to TRBJ1-6, with 9 positions matching TRBD1. This CDR3 has 15 residues. After removal of 3 bases from V and 10 bases from J, the junction contained 7 bases not matched to a gene. CDR1 is SNHLY, CDR2 FYNNEI, per germline.

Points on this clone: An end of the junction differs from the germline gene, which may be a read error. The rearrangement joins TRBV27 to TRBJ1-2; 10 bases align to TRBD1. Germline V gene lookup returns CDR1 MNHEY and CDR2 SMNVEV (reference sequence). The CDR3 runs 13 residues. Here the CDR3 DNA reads TGTGCCAGCAGTTACCAGGGACAGGGGCGGACCTACTTC. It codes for CASSYQGQGRTYF.

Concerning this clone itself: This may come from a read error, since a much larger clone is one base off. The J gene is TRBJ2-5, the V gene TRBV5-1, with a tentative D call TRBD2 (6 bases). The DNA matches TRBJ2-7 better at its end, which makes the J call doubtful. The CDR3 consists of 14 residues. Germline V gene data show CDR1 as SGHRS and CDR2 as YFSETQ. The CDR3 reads CASSPASATYEQYF. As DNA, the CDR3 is TGCGCCAGCAGCCCGGCTAGCGCGACCTACGAGCAGTACTTC.

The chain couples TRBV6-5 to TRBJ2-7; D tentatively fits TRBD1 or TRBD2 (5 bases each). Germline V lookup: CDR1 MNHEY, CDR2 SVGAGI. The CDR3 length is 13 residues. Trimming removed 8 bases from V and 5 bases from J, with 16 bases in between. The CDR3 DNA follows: TGTGCCAGCGGAACGGGACCGAGGGACGAGCAGTACTTC. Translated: CASGTGPRDEQYF.

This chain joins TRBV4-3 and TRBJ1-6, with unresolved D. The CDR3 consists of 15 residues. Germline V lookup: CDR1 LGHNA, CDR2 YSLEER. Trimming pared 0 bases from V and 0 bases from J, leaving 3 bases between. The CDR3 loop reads CASSQDGSYNSPLHF. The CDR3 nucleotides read TGCGCCAGCAGCCAAGACGGCTCCTATAATTCACCCCTCCACTTT.

CDR3 sequence (DNA): TGTGCCATCAGTGAGTCTTACGGAACAAATTCACCCCTCCACTTT. This sequence encodes CAISESYGTNSPLHF. This rearrangement joins TRBV10-3 to TRBJ1-6, with no clear D. V lost 0 bases and J lost 7, with 10 bases in between. Germline CDR1 and CDR2: ENHRY and SYGVKD. This CDR3 comprises 15 residues.